The rows below give T cell receptor beta chains drawn from one sample of a study of cytomegalovirus exposure and HLA in healthy donors. Profiled with immunoSEQ multiplex PCR; TCRdb holds only in-frame clones, not every one. The repertoire holds some 95,000 clones, with about 66% as singletons. Input material: PBMCs. The receptors derive from a man between 25 and 39 years old in good health and CMV-seronegative. Both conserved end residues are part of each CDR3.

J gene	V gene	CDR3 protein
TRBJ1-1	TRBV10-3	CAISEDRISAEAFF
TRBJ2-3	TRBV4-2	CARSSTTGGGPDTQYF
TRBJ1-5	TRBV19	CATARDRGFSGQPQHF
TRBJ1-3	TRBV28	CASSRGGSGNTIYF
TRBJ2-3	TRBV13	CASSFVADTQYF
TRBJ1-4	TRBV12-5	CASGSGQIMGEKLFF
TRBJ2-1	TRBV11-2	CASSLVVPHNEQFF
TRBJ1-2	TRBV5-1	CASGTELRGYPF
TRBJ1-5	TRBV28	CASSFFRDRLNQPQHF
TRBJ2-2	TRBV6-5	CASISGGAAGELFF
TRBJ2-2	TRBV28	CASRPAPRDSNTGELFF
TRBJ2-7	TRBV30	CAWTPYEQYF
TRBJ2-3	TRBV7-9	CAAGKQRTDTQYF
TRBJ2-7	TRBV27	CASSLVGGDEQYF
TRBJ1-1	TRBV11-2	CASSLAGQGNTEAFF
TRBJ2-3	TRBV5-5	CASSISADTQYF
TRBJ1-5	TRBV28	CASSSLLRIDQPQHF
TRBJ1-1	TRBV30	CAWSVQGNTEAFF
TRBJ2-5	TRBV7-8	CASRYSGGVQGETQYF
TRBJ2-7	TRBV27	CASSFEGDPYEQYF
TRBJ1-5	TRBV15	CATSRAINQPQHF
TRBJ2-3	TRBV18	CASSSLAGDTDTQYF
TRBJ2-7	TRBV19	CASHIAGSYEQYF
TRBJ1-1	TRBV5-1	CASSLQGATEAFF
TRBJ1-6	TRBV19	CASMGQDYNSPLHF
TRBJ1-1	TRBV28	CASSLTRGFGTEAFF
TRBJ1-4	TRBV4-3	CASSHLDRTNVRKLFF
TRBJ2-3	TRBV5-1	CASSLGGHTDTQYF
TRBJ2-1	TRBV6-4	CASSDRDRGEENEQFF
TRBJ1-1	TRBV5-1	CASSIMGPEAFF
TRBJ2-2	TRBV6-5	CASIQPPGRELFF